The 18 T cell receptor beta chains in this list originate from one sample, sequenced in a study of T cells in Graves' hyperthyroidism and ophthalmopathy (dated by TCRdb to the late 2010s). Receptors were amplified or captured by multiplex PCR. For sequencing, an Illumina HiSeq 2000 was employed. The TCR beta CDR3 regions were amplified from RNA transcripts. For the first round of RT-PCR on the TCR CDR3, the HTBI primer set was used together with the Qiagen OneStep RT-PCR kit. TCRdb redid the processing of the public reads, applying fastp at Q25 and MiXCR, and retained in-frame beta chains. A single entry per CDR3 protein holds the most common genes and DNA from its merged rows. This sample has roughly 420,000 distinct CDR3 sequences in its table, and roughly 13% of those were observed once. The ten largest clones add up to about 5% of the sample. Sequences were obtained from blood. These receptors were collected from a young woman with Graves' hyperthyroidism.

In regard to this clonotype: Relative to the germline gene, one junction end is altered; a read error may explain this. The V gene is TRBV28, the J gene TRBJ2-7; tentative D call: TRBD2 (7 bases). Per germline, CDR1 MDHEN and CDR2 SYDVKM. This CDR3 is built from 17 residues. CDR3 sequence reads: CASSQEGGGGGAPKQYF. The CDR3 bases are TGCGCCAGCAGCCAAGAGGGGGGGGGGGGGGGGGCCCCAAAGCAGTACTTC. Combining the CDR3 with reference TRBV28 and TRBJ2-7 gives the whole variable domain DVKVTQSSRYLVKRTGEKVFLECVQDMDHENMFWYRQDPGLGLRLIYFSYDVKMKEKGDIPEGYSVSREKKERFSLILESASTNQTSMYLCASSQEGGGGGAPKQYFGPGTRLTVT.

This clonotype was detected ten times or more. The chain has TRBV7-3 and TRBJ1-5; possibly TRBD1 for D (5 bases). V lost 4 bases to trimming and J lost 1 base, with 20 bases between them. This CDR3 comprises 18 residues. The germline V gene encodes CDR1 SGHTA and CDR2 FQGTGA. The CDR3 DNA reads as TGTGCCAGCAGCTCCAAAGTCAGGGTCTTCTTCAGCAATCAGCCCCAGCATTTT. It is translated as CASSSKVRVFFSNQPQHF.

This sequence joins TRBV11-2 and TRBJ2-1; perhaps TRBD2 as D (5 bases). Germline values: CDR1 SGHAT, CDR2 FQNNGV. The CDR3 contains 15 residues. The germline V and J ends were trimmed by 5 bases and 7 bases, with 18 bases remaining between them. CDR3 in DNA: TGTGCCAGCAGCCCTTATATGTCGTCGGGGAATGAGCAGTTCTTC. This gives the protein CASSPYMSSGNEQFF.

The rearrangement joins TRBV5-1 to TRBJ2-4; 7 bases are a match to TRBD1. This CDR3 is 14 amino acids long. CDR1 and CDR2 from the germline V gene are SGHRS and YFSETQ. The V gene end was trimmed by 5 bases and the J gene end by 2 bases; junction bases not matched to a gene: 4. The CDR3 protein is CASRGDSPKNIQYF. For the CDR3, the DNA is TGCGCCAGCAGAGGGGACAGCCCCAAAAACATTCAGTACTTC.

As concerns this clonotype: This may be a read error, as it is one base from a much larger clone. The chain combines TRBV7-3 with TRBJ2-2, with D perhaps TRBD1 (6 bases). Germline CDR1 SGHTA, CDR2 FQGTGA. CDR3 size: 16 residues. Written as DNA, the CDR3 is TGTGCCAGCAGCTTTTCTAGGACAGAGAACATCGGGGAGCTGTTTTTT. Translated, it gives CASSFSRTENIGELFF. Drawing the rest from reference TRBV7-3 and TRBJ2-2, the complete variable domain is GAGVSQTPSNKVTEKGKYVELRCDPISGHTALYWYRQSLGQGPEFLIYFQGTGAADDSGLPNDRFFAVRPEGSVSTLKIQRTERGDSAVYLCASSFSRTENIGELFFGEGSRLTVL.

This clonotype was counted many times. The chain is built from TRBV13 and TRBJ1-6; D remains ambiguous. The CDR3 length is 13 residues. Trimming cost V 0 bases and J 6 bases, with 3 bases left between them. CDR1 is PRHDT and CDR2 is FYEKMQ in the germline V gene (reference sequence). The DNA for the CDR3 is TGTGCCAGCAGCTTAGGCAGTAATTCACCCCTCCACTTT. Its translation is CASSLGSNSPLHF.

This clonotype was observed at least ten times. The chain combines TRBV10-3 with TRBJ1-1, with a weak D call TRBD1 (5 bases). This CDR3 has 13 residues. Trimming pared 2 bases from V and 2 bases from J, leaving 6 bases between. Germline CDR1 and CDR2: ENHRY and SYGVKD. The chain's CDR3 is CAISEGGNTEAFF. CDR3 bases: TGTGCCATCAGTGAGGGGGGAAACACTGAAGCTTTCTTT.

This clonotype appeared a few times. The CDR3 loop is CASSYSVASGNTIYF. CDR3 nucleotide sequence: TGTGCCAGCAGCTACAGTGTGGCCTCTGGAAACACCATATATTTT. V gene TRBV5-5 combines with J gene TRBJ1-3; no reliable D call. CDR1 SGHKS and CDR2 YYEKEE come from the germline V gene (reference sequence). This CDR3 contains 15 residues. The V end was cut by 3 bases, the J end by 0 bases, with 10 bases between.

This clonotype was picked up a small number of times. The CDR3 coding sequence is TGTGCCAGCAGCTTGACGGCTAGCGGAACTAGCACAGATACGCAGTATTTT. This encodes CASSLTASGTSTDTQYF. The rearrangement uses TRBV5-6 and TRBJ2-3; TRBD2 matches at 7 bases. Germline CDR1 reads SGHDT; CDR2 reads YYEEEE. The CDR3 contains 17 residues. The J segment lost 0 bases and the V segment lost 1 base, leaving 8 bases of the junction unmatched.

The CDR3 here is CASSLIRTGGYEQYF. The DNA of the CDR3 is TGTGCCAGCAGCTTGATTCGGACAGGGGGTTACGAGCAGTACTTC. The rearrangement links TRBV5-6 to TRBJ2-7; TRBD1 matches at 10 bases. The CDR3 is 15 residues long. Germline V gene sequence: CDR1 SGHDT, CDR2 YYEEEE. V was clipped by 1 base and J by 4 bases; unmatched bases: 5.

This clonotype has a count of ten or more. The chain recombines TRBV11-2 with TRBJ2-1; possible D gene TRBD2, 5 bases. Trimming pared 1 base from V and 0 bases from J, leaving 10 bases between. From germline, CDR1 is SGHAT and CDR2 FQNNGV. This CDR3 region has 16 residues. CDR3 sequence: CASSLGGESSYNEQFF. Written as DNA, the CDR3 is TGTGCCAGCAGCTTAGGGGGAGAAAGCTCCTACAATGAGCAGTTCTTC.

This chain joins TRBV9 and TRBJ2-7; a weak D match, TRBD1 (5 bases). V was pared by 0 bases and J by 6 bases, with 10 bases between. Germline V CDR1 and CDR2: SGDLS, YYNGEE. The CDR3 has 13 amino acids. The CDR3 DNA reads TGTGCCAGCAGCGTAGGACAGCGCAGCGAGCAGTACTTC. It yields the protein CASSVGQRSEQYF.

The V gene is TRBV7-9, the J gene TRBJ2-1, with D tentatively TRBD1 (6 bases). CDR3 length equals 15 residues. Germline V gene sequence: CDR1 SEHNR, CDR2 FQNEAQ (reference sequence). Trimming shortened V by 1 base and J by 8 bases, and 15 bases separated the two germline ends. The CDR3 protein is CASSLGGQTLDEQFF. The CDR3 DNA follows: TGTGCCAGCAGCTTAGGCGGACAGACATTAGATGAGCAGTTCTTC.

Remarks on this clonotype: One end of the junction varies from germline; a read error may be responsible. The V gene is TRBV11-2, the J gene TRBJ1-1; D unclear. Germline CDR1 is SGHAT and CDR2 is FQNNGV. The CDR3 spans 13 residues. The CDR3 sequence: CASNQDRGTEAFF. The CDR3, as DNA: TGCGCCAGCAACCAAGATCGGGGTACTGAAGCTTTCTTT.

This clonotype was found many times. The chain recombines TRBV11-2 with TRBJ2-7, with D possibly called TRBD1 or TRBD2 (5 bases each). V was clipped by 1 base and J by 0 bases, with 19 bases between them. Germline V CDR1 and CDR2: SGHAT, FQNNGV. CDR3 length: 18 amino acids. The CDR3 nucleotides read TGTGCCAGCAGCTTAGTGGTTCCGAGGGGATTGGGCTCCTACGAGCAGTACTTC. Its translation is CASSLVVPRGLGSYEQYF.

In DNA form, the CDR3 reads TGTGCCACCAGCCCTGACCGACTGAACACCGGGGAGCTGTTTTTT. Translation gives CATSPDRLNTGELFF. The chain is built from TRBV15 and TRBJ2-2; D gene uncertain. V shed 5 bases and J shed 1 base, with 11 bases lying between them. This CDR3 comprises 15 residues. The germline gives CDR1 LNHNV, CDR2 YYDKDF (reference sequence).

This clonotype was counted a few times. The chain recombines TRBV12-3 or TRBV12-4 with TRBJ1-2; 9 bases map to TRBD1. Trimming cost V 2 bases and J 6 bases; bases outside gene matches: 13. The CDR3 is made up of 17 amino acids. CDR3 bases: TGTGCCAGCAGTTTAAGACTCCCGGGACAGGGAAGCGATGGCTACACCTTC. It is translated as CASSLRLPGQGSDGYTF.

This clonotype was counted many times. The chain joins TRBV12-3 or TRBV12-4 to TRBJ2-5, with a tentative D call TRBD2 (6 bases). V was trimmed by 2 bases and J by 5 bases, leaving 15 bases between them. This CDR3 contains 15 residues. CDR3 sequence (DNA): TGTGCCAGCAGTTTACTCTTGGGGCTAGCGGAGACCCAGTACTTC. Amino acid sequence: CASSLLLGLAETQYF.